A single sample gave rise to the 2 T cell receptor beta chains below, sequenced in a study of T cell clonality in common variable immunodeficiency. The table came from immunoSEQ multiplex PCR; TCRdb's copy has only in-frame clones and leaves some out. This repertoire holds around 39,000 clones, and none appear only once. The sample was peripheral blood mononuclear cells. The source of these receptors is a person between 18 and 75 years old in good health.

Many counts were recorded for this clone. The CDR3 end falls 3 residues outside the read, so it is completed with the germline J gene. This chain joins TRBV19 and TRBJ2-2; D ambiguous. The V end was cut by 1 base, the J end by 0 bases, with 9 bases between. The CDR3 covers 16 residues. The germline gives CDR1 LNHDA, CDR2 SQIVND (reference sequence). The CDR3 region is CASSIGPKANTGELFF. CDR3 DNA, as far as it was read: TGTGCCAGTAGTATAGGCCCTAAAGCGAACACCGGGGAG.

In regard to this clone: The read falls 3 residues short of the CDR3 end, and the missing part is taken from the germline J gene. The chain carries TRBV5-1 and TRBJ1-5; possible D gene TRBD1, 6 bases. Germline V gene lookup returns CDR1 SGHRS and CDR2 YFSETQ. The V gene lost 5 bases and the J gene lost 5 bases, with 17 bases spanning the gap. The CDR3 runs to 15 residues. The DNA read from the CDR3 is TGCGCCAGCAGTTCCGTATCAGGGGACCATCAGCCC. It yields the protein CASSSVSGDHQP. The CDR3 reads in full as CASSSVSGDHQPQHF.